These T cell receptor beta chains were read from a single sample in a study of identical twins. TCRdb itself ran the 5' RACE reads through MiXCR, one entry per CDR3 protein. This sample yields fewer than 650,000 distinct CDR3 sequences, of which roughly 9.5% are seen a single time; more than 2.5% belongs to the top ten. The sample was also reused in another study, on yellow fever vaccine responses in identical twins.

Sequencing used PBMCs. Receptors were obtained from a woman under 30 in good health. The CDR3 runs from the conserved cysteine through the conserved F or W. The D gene is left open where the match is weak. Expanded clones get a size class; other rows say once, few or many, or leave the size out.

TRBV20-1	-	TRBJ1-1	TRBD1	TGCAGTGCCAGACACCAGGGGGGCGGTAGGGCTGAAGCTTTCTTT	CSARHQGGGRAEAFF
TRBV5-1	few	TRBJ2-4	TRBD1	TGCGCCAGCAGCTTGGGGACAGGGACCTTCGACATTCAGTACTTC	CASSLGTGTFDIQYF
TRBV20-1	-	TRBJ2-7	-	TGCAGTGCTAGATTAGACTACGAGCAGTACTTC	CSARLDYEQYF
TRBV4-2	few	TRBJ2-2	TRBD1	TGTGCCAGCAGCCAAGCGGACGCAGAGATGGAGGCAGGCCAGGGGGCCGGGGAGCTGTTTTTT	CASSQADAEMEAGQGAGELFF
TRBV28	-	TRBJ2-7	-	TGTGCCAGCAGCCACAGGGCCTACGAGCAGTACTTC	CASSHRAYEQYF
TRBV10-3	few	TRBJ2-7	TRBD2	TGTGCCATCAGTGGGAGCGGGGGACCAACCTACGAGCAGTACTTC	CAISGSGGPTYEQYF
TRBV29-1	-	TRBJ2-1	-	TGCAGCGGGGGGCCAGCGGTGCTTCTTTATGAGCAGTTCTTC	CSGGPAVLLYEQFF
TRBV5-5	-	TRBJ1-4	-	TGTGCCAGCAGCTCCGTGACTAGTTATGCCGAAAAACTGTTTTTT	CASSSVTSYAEKLFF
TRBV6-2/TRBV6-3	few	TRBJ2-3	TRBD2	TGTGCCAGCAGTTCGACTAGCAATACGCAGTATTTT	CASSSTSNTQYF
TRBV12-3/TRBV12-4	many	TRBJ1-1	-	TGTGCCAGCAGAGACAACATTGGGACTGAAGCTTTCTTT	CASRDNIGTEAFF
TRBV11-3	few	TRBJ2-7	-	TGTGCCAGCAGCTTAGCCGATACTCGGCAGTACTTC	CASSLADTRQYF
TRBV20-1	few	TRBJ2-5	-	TGCAGTGCTATTTGGACTTACCAAGAGACCCAGTACTTC	CSAIWTYQETQYF
TRBV12-3/TRBV12-4	many	TRBJ2-2	TRBD2	TGTGCCAGCACCAAGACTAGCGGGGCGAACACCGGGGAGCTGTTTTTT	CASTKTSGANTGELFF
TRBV4-2	-	TRBJ2-1	TRBD1	TGTGCCAGCAGCCAAGGAGACAGGGCCGGCAATGAGCAGTTCTTC	CASSQGDRAGNEQFF
TRBV9	-	TRBJ2-2	-	TGTGCCAGCAGCCTACCTGTTGGCGGGGAGCTGTTTTTT	CASSLPVGGELFF
TRBV15	many	TRBJ2-6	TRBD2	TGTGCCACCAGCAGGTCCTCAACTAGCGTTGGGGCCAACGTCCTGACTTTC	CATSRSSTSVGANVLTF
TRBV15	few	TRBJ2-7	TRBD2	TGTGCCACCAGCGGGGACAGACTAGCGGGATACGAGCAGTACTTC	CATSGDRLAGYEQYF
TRBV20-1	many	TRBJ2-3	-	TGCAGTGCCGACGGTGCGAGCGGATCAAACACAGATACGCAGTATTTT	CSADGASGSNTDTQYF
TRBV10-3	many	TRBJ2-5	-	TGTGCCATCGGGGAGACCCAGTACTTC	CAIGETQYF
TRBV29-1	few	TRBJ2-5	TRBD1	TGCAGCGTTCCCAAGACAGGGGCCCAAGAGACCCAGTACTTC	CSVPKTGAQETQYF
TRBV7-9	-	TRBJ1-5	TRBD1	TGTGCCAGCAGCTCACAGGGGGCGGATCAGCCCCAGCATTTT	CASSSQGADQPQHF
TRBV12-3/TRBV12-4	few	TRBJ2-7	-	TGTGCCAGCAGTTTAAGGGCGGGGACTGTGAAGTACGAGCAGTACTTC	CASSLRAGTVKYEQYF
TRBV29-1	many	TRBJ2-7	TRBD2	TGCAGCGTTCAAGGGACTAGCGGGCCTGAGCCCTACGAGCAGTACTTC	CSVQGTSGPEPYEQYF
TRBV4-1	-	TRBJ2-5	-	TGCGCCAGCAGCCAAGCGGGCGGCAGGCAGGAGACCCAGTACTTC	CASSQAGGRQETQYF
TRBV5-1	-	TRBJ2-7	TRBD2	TGCGCCAGCAGCTTGGGTGGACTAGCGTGGGAGCAGTACTTC	CASSLGGLAWEQYF
TRBV7-9	many	TRBJ2-1	TRBD2	TGTGCCAGCAGCCTTACCGGGACTAGCCCCTACAATGAGCAGTTCTTC	CASSLTGTSPYNEQFF
TRBV6-5	-	TRBJ1-5	-	TGTGCCAGCAGTTACTCCATGACGGGAGTCAATCAGCCCCAGCATTTT	CASSYSMTGVNQPQHF
TRBV30	-	TRBJ2-3	-	TGTGCCTGGAGAGGCAACACAGATACGCAGTATTTT	CAWRGNTDTQYF
TRBV4-2	-	TRBJ2-6	-	TGTGCCAGCAGCCCGACCGGCGGCCCTGGGGCCAACGTCCTGACTTTC	CASSPTGGPGANVLTF
TRBV5-4	-	TRBJ1-4	TRBD1	TGTGCCAGCAAACAGGGGACTAATGAAAAACTGTTTTTT	CASKQGTNEKLFF
TRBV9	many	TRBJ2-3	-	TGTGCCAGCAGCCCAAGGCAGGCGAGCACAGATACGCAGTATTTT	CASSPRQASTDTQYF
TRBV18	many	TRBJ2-5	-	TGTGCCAGCTCACCGGTAAAAGAGACCCAGTACTTC	CASSPVKETQYF
TRBV11-2	-	TRBJ2-2	TRBD1	TGTGCCAGCACCCCCTGGGGACAGACGAACACCGGGGAGCTGTTTTTT	CASTPWGQTNTGELFF
TRBV11-2	-	TRBJ2-3	-	TGTGCCAGCAGCCCCTTTGGGGGCCGCACAGATACGCAGTATTTT	CASSPFGGRTDTQYF
TRBV20-1	many	TRBJ2-2	TRBD2	TGCAGTGCGAAGCGGGAGGCTTTGGACACCGGGGAGCTGTTTTTT	CSAKREALDTGELFF
TRBV4-3	-	TRBJ2-7	-	TGCGCCAGCAGCCAAGGGACTCGCTACGAGCAGTACTTC	CASSQGTRYEQYF
TRBV9	-	TRBJ2-7	-	TGTGCCAGCAGCGGCCGACAGGAGAGCTCCTACGAGCAGTACTTC	CASSGRQESSYEQYF
TRBV7-2	-	TRBJ2-1	-	TGTGCCAGCAGCCCCAATGAGCAGTTCTTC	CASSPNEQFF
TRBV2	once	TRBJ2-1	TRBD1	TGTGCCAGCAGTGAAGAACAGGGGGGCAATGAGCAGTTCTTC	CASSEEQGGNEQFF
TRBV29-1	few	TRBJ2-3	-	TGCAGCGTTGAGGGCTGGGCTAGCACAGATACGCAGTATTTT	CSVEGWASTDTQYF
TRBV5-1	many	TRBJ2-1	-	TGCGCCAGCAGCTTGGACCAACCTAGCGTCCGGGAGCAGTTCTTC	CASSLDQPSVREQFF
TRBV5-1	many	TRBJ2-5	-	TGCGCCAGCAGCCCAGGACAGTTGAAAGAGACCCAGTACTTC	CASSPGQLKETQYF
TRBV6-1	-	TRBJ2-7	TRBD1	TGTGCCAGCAGGAGGGGACAGGACTCCTACGAGCAGTACTTC	CASRRGQDSYEQYF
TRBV6-1	-	TRBJ1-5	-	TGTGCCAGCACCAGGGACCCCCCCGGGAATCAGCCCCAGCATTTT	CASTRDPPGNQPQHF
TRBV20-1	-	TRBJ2-1	TRBD2	TGCAGTGCTAGTATCGCTAGCGGGGGGGCCCGCAATGAGCAGTTCTTC	CSASIASGGARNEQFF
TRBV4-2	once	TRBJ2-7	-	TGTGCCAGCAGCCAAGTTCCTCAGGCTACCTACGAGCAGTACTTC	CASSQVPQATYEQYF
TRBV20-1	many	TRBJ2-1	TRBD1	TGCAGTGCCCAGGGACAGAGGGAATATGGTGAGCAGTTCTTC	CSAQGQREYGEQFF
TRBV12-3/TRBV12-4	-	TRBJ2-1	TRBD1	TGTGCCAGCAGTTTCACCCAGGGGGCCAATGAGCAGTTCTTC	CASSFTQGANEQFF
TRBV5-6	-	TRBJ1-6	-	TGTGCCAGCAGCCCCGGCGGAGTACCCCTCCACTTT	CASSPGGVPLHF
TRBV20-1	few	TRBJ1-1	-	TGCAGTGCTCCACCCAGGGGACGGGTGAACACTGAAGCTTTCTTT	CSAPPRGRVNTEAFF
TRBV11-2	few	TRBJ2-7	-	TGTGCCAGCAGCTTTCAGAGGGGACCCTACGAGCAGTACTTC	CASSFQRGPYEQYF
TRBV5-1	few	TRBJ2-7	-	TGCGCCAGCAGCTTAGGATTGATAGCATCCCTAGGGTACGAGCAGTACTTC	CASSLGLIASLGYEQYF